These T cell receptor beta chains were read from a single sample in a study of somatic mutations in cytotoxic T cells in rheumatoid arthritis. Clones were read by immunoSEQ multiplex PCR, and TCRdb kept only the in-frame ones, dropping some. The table includes about 15,000 clones, roughly 77% detected once. Sequenced: CD8+ T cells sorted from blood. All receptors derive from an adult with rheumatoid arthritis. Both conserved end residues are part of each CDR3. A D gene is named only where the DNA matches it firmly. Size values are once, few and many counts, or a class for expanded clones, and some rows have none.

-	TRBV2	TRBJ2-3	TRBD2	CASSSPSGGALDTQYF	TGTGCCAGCAGCTCTCCGAGCGGGGGGGCCTTAGATACGCAGTATTTT
-	TRBV28	TRBJ2-7	TRBD1	CASSLGTGDSYEQYF	TGTGCCAGCAGTTTGGGGACAGGGGATTCCTACGAGCAGTACTTC
-	TRBV5-1	TRBJ2-7	-	CASTLAQGNLYEQYF	TGCGCCAGCACCCTGGCCCAGGGTAATCTCTACGAGCAGTACTTC
-	TRBV6-6	TRBJ2-3	-	CASSYSSTADTQYF	TGTGCCAGCAGTTACTCGTCCACGGCGGATACGCAGTATTTT
-	TRBV2	TRBJ2-3	TRBD2	CASKQGLAGSDTQYF	TGTGCCAGCAAACAGGGACTAGCGGGCTCAGATACGCAGTATTTT
-	TRBV9	TRBJ2-7	-	CASGSTYEQYF	TGTGCCAGCGGGTCGACCTACGAGCAGTACTTC
-	TRBV5-1	TRBJ1-2	-	CASKAAGSLNYGYTF	TGCGCCAGCAAGGCGGCAGGGAGCCTAAACTATGGCTACACCTTC
-	TRBV13	TRBJ2-7	TRBD2	CASSATGTSGRASIEQYF	TGTGCCAGCAGCGCAACCGGGACTAGCGGGAGGGCCTCCATCGAGCAGTACTTC
-	TRBV19	TRBJ2-5	TRBD2	CASSIERGQETQYF	TGTGCCAGTAGTATCGAGCGGGGTCAAGAGACCCAGTACTTC
-	TRBV5-1	TRBJ2-7	-	CASSIGGPYEQYF	TGCGCCAGCAGTATAGGGGGACCCTACGAGCAGTACTTC
-	TRBV2	TRBJ2-5	-	CASSEAGEETQYF	TGTGCCAGCAGTGAAGCCGGGGAAGAGACCCAGTACTTC
-	TRBV14	TRBJ2-1	TRBD2	CASSQVYGRANEQFF	TGTGCCAGCAGCCAAGTGTACGGGAGGGCCAATGAGCAGTTCTTC
-	TRBV29-1	TRBJ1-4	-	CSPTGGVPAEKLFF	TGCAGCCCTACCGGGGGTGTACCTGCTGAAAAACTGTTTTTT
-	TRBV27	TRBJ2-7	-	CASSPRDGSYEQYF	TGTGCCAGCAGTCCCCGGGACGGATCCTACGAGCAGTACTTC
-	TRBV5-4	TRBJ2-1	-	CASSAGGYNEQFF	TGTGCCAGCTCAGCAGGAGGCTACAATGAGCAGTTCTTC
-	TRBV30	TRBJ2-7	TRBD1	CAWNRGSYEQYF	TGTGCCTGGAACAGGGGCTCCTACGAGCAGTACTTC
-	TRBV5-6	TRBJ1-4	-	CASSLSVAGFKLFF	TGTGCCAGCAGCTTGTCGGTGGCAGGGTTTAAACTGTTTTTT
-	TRBV4-1	TRBJ1-4	TRBD1	CASSQPGQYNEKLFF	TGCGCCAGCAGCCAACCGGGACAGTATAATGAAAAACTGTTTTTT
few	TRBV27	TRBJ2-7	-	CASSLTPGLSYEQYF	TGTGCCAGCAGTTTAACGCCAGGCCTCTCCTACGAGCAGTACTTC
-	TRBV5-8	TRBJ1-2	-	CASLSGYTF	TGTGCCAGCCTTTCCGGCTACACCTTC
-	TRBV2	TRBJ2-2	-	CASSTGLNTGELFF	TGTGCCAGCAGCACTGGGCTCAACACCGGGGAGCTGTTTTTT
-	TRBV29-1	TRBJ2-7	TRBD2	CSVQVGLAGSYEQYF	TGCAGCGTGCAGGTGGGACTAGCGGGAAGCTACGAGCAGTACTTC
-	TRBV30	TRBJ2-7	TRBD1	CAWSRTGSYEQYF	TGTGCCTGGAGTCGGACAGGATCCTACGAGCAGTACTTC
-	TRBV5-4	TRBJ1-1	TRBD1	CASSPYTGANTEAFF	TGTGCCAGCAGCCCCTATACAGGGGCGAACACTGAAGCTTTCTTT